This note documents a single T cell receptor (beta chain) sequence. All donors came from Russia, were Caucasian and healthy, and spanned ages about 6 to 100. Germline V gene lookup returns CDR1 SGHRS and CDR2 YFSETQ. V was trimmed by 0 bases and J by 4 bases, leaving 10 bases between them. This CDR3 spans 14 amino acids. These data are taken from a study of blood T cells in healthy people across ages. A second PCR of about 7 to 12 cycles used a sample-barcoded 5' primer and a J-beta primer mix. TCRdb reanalysed the 5' RACE reads using MiXCR and keeps one entry per CDR3 protein. The sample contains hundreds of thousands of distinct CDR3 sequences, roughly 64% of which appear only once.

The sequencing input was blood. The clonotype comes from a young man in good health. The V call is TRBV5-1, the J call TRBJ1-2, with D tentatively TRBD1 (5 bases). DNA of the CDR3: TGCGCCAGCAGCTTGGAGGGGAGCATCTATGGCTACACCTTC. Encoded protein: CASSLEGSIYGYTF.